This TCR beta chain was retrieved from a study of a mutant IDH1 vaccine in newly diagnosed glioma. Study summary: Treated patients comprised 62.5% males and roughly 40% females, mean age roughly 44 years. Patients got radiotherapy, temozolomide, or both beforehand, and most got both. General study results and limits: Changes in the top peripheral T cell clonotypes seemingly had no bearing on pseudoprogression.

To note about this clone: Its antigen is undetermined.

Time point meaning: week 11, during vaccination. Doses consisted of 300 ug of mutant IDH1 20-mer peptide each, paired with topical imiquimod. The donors had new WHO grade 3 or 4 astrocytomas; these were IDH1-mutant and ATRX-lost. Sequenced by immunoSEQ multiplex PCR; TCRdb stores in-frame clones only, minus some. The data hold 23,000 or so clones, with 70% to 80% observed a single time. The CDR3 is 15 residues long. Looked up from germline, CDR1 is SGHRS and CDR2 is YFSETQ. V lost 4 bases and J lost 6; bases outside the gene matches: 9. The genes are TRBV5-1 and TRBJ1-1; 10 bases line up with TRBD1. This receptor was identified in a man in his forties with glioma. This specimen consisted of PBMCs, obtained from a glioma patient whose treatment included an IDH1 peptide vaccine. The CDR3 DNA reads TGCGCCAGCAGCCCTGAGACAGGGGGCATCGCTGAAGCTTTCTTT. This translates into CASSPETGGIAEAFF.